These 30 T cell receptor beta chains originate from one sample sequenced in a study of shared clonotypes between healthy human individuals. This table comes from immunoSEQ multiplex PCR, and its TCRdb copy is limited to in-frame clones, with some not included. The table lists about 490,000 clones, around 80% of them singletons. Sequences were obtained from PBMCs. The receptors were gathered from a woman aged 40 to 55 in good health. Some clones in this sample may be carry-over from other donors' samples.

This chain links TRBV6-1 with TRBJ2-2, with 12 nucleotides matching TRBD2. The CDR3 runs 16 residues. J gave up 9 bases and V 4 bases, and 9 bases lay outside the gene matches. In germline, CDR1 is MNHNS, CDR2 SASEGT. In DNA form, the CDR3 reads TGTGCCAGCAGTGTCCCTAGCGGGAGGGCCTTGAGGGAGCTGTTTTTT. Protein: CASSVPSGRALRELFF.

This clone was counted many times. The chain is built from TRBV30 and TRBJ1-1; D is uncertain. This CDR3 comprises 12 residues. Trimming cost V 2 bases and J 6 bases, with 10 bases left between them. Germline CDR1 and CDR2: GTSNPN and SVGIG (reference sequence). CDR3 region: CAWSPAGAEAFF. The CDR3 bases are TGTGCCTGGAGTCCGGCCGGCGCTGAAGCTTTCTTT.

V usage is TRBV5-4 and J usage is TRBJ2-5; 7 bases are shared with TRBD1. Germline values: CDR1 SGHNT, CDR2 YYREEE (reference sequence). With 0 bases clipped from V and 6 bases from J, the junction kept 2 bases outside the gene matches. The CDR3 is made up of 13 amino acids. The CDR3 DNA reads TGTGCCAGCAGCTTGGAGGGGGCGAAGACCCAGTACTTC. Translated, it gives CASSLEGAKTQYF.

This clone has a handful of counts. The rearrangement joins TRBV7-9 to TRBJ2-7; the D gene is possibly TRBD2 (6 bases). The CDR3 consists of 13 residues. V was pared by 2 bases and J by 3 bases, with 8 bases between. The germline V gene has CDR1 SEHNR and CDR2 FQNEAQ (reference sequence). CDR3 in DNA: TGTGCCAGCAGCTTATCCGGGGGCTACGAGCAGTACTTC. Translation gives CASSLSGGYEQYF. The full variable domain, rest sourced from reference TRBV7-9 and TRBJ2-7, is DTGVSQNPRHKITKRGQNVTFRCDPISEHNRLYWYRQTLGQGPEFLTYFQNEAQLEKSRLLSDRFSAERPKGSFSTLEIQRTEQGDSAMYLCASSLSGGYEQYFGPGTRLTVT.

The rearrangement links TRBV28 to TRBJ2-7, with 11 bases fitting TRBD2. V gave up 5 bases and J gave up 5 bases; unmatched junction bases: 8. CDR1 and CDR2 from the germline V gene are MDHEN and SYDVKM. The CDR3 consists of 15 residues. CDR3 bases: TGTGCCAGCAGTCCACTAGCGGGAGATGGGAACGAGCAGTACTTC. Translating gives CASSPLAGDGNEQYF.

Ten or more counts support this clone. The V call is TRBV7-2, the J call TRBJ2-1, with 7 bases lining up with TRBD2. J gave up 3 bases and V 5 bases, and 7 bases lay outside the gene matches. CDR3 length equals 15 residues. CDR1 is SGHTA and CDR2 is FQGNSA in the germline V gene. The CDR3 nucleotides read TGTGCCAGCAGCAGGGAGGGAGTTAGCTACAATGAGCAGTTCTTC. This sequence encodes CASSREGVSYNEQFF.

This clone was counted a few times. The chain carries TRBV28 and TRBJ1-1; 7 positions agree with TRBD1. Germline values: CDR1 MDHEN, CDR2 SYDVKM. This CDR3 contains 13 residues. J was trimmed by 4 bases and V by 3 bases; bases with no gene match: 2. The CDR3 loop is CASSLPGGTEAFF. The CDR3 nucleotides read TGTGCCAGCAGTTTGCCAGGGGGCACTGAAGCTTTCTTT.

The rearrangement uses TRBV7-9 and TRBJ1-1, with 10 bases lining up with TRBD1. This CDR3 has 17 residues. Germline CDR1 is SEHNR and CDR2 is FQNEAQ (reference sequence). V lost 1 base, J lost 1 base, and 6 bases stayed unmatched. The CDR3 spells CASSLGGQGEPNTEAFF. The CDR3, as DNA: TGTGCCAGCAGCTTAGGAGGACAGGGGGAACCGAACACTGAAGCTTTCTTT.

This clone was picked up one time. The chain employs TRBV4-1 and TRBJ2-2, with a possible D match to TRBD1 (6 bases). Germline V gives CDR1 MGHRA, CDR2 YSYEKL. The CDR3 extends over 13 amino acids. Deletions cut 6 bases from V and 7 bases from J, with 12 bases between. In DNA, the CDR3 is TGCGCCAGCAGGCTGGACAGTTACGGGGAGCTGTTTTTT. This sequence encodes CASRLDSYGELFF.

This chain links TRBV7-6 with TRBJ2-7; either TRBD1 or TRBD2 may fit D (5 bases each). The V and J ends lost 6 bases and 2 bases respectively, with 14 bases between them. This CDR3 is built from 14 residues. Germline CDR1 reads SGHVS; CDR2 reads FNYEAQ. The chain's CDR3 is CASSRLSGPYEQYF. CDR3 bases: TGTGCCAGCAGTCGCTTGTCGGGACCCTACGAGCAGTACTTC.

This clone is a singleton in its sample. The rearrangement links TRBV30 to TRBJ2-7; D assignment may be TRBD1 or TRBD2 (5 bases each). The CDR3 totals 14 residues. The V gene lost 0 bases and the J gene lost 4 bases, with 13 bases spanning the gap. Germline CDR1 is GTSNPN and CDR2 is SVGIG (reference sequence). The chain's CDR3 is CAWSVWDGRYEQYF. For the CDR3, the DNA is TGTGCCTGGAGTGTATGGGACGGACGGTACGAGCAGTACTTC.

The rearrangement joins TRBV29-1 to TRBJ2-2; D remains ambiguous. The germline V gene encodes CDR1 SQVTM and CDR2 ANQGSEA. V was cut by 0 bases and J by 0 bases, with 5 bases left in between. The CDR3 is 14 residues long. In nucleotides, the CDR3 is TGCAGCGTTGAAGATGGGGCGAACACCGGGGAGCTGTTTTTT. This gives the protein CSVEDGANTGELFF.

With respect to this clone: The same CDR3 can be traced to other DNA sequences in this sample. CDR3 nucleotides: TGTGCCAGTAGTATCCAGGGGGGCACTGAAGCTTTCTTT. Translation: CASSIQGGTEAFF. The gene calls are TRBV19 and TRBJ1-1; 7 bases map to TRBD1. This CDR3 region has 13 residues. Looked up from germline, CDR1 is LNHDA and CDR2 is SQIVND (reference sequence). The V and J ends lost 3 bases and 4 bases, in that order; junction bases with no gene match: 2.

The V and J genes are TRBV9 and TRBJ2-3; 12 bases match TRBD2. With V trimmed by 0 bases and J by 1 base, 21 bases remained unmatched. Germline V gives CDR1 SGDLS, CDR2 YYNGEE. CDR3 size: 23 residues. The CDR3 protein is CASSVGPLDRPSGRARGTDTQYF. CDR3 DNA: TGTGCCAGCAGCGTAGGACCCCTGGACAGACCTAGCGGGAGGGCCCGGGGCACAGATACGCAGTATTTT.

This clone was recorded a few times. The chain joins TRBV6-6 to TRBJ1-3, with 7 bases aligning to TRBD1. In germline, CDR1 is MNHNY, CDR2 SVGAGI (reference sequence). V was clipped by 5 bases and J by 2 bases; unmatched bases: 3. This CDR3 has 14 residues. This chain's CDR3 is CASSPGQAGNTIYF. Here the CDR3 DNA reads TGTGCCAGCAGTCCTGGACAGGCTGGAAACACCATATATTTT.

The table lists this clone with a count of one. In DNA, the CDR3 is TGTGCCAGCAGTTTAGGGACAGGGGGGGAGACCCAGTACTTC. It encodes CASSLGTGGETQYF. The V and J genes are TRBV27 and TRBJ2-5; TRBD1 aligns across 11 bases. The germline CDR1 and CDR2 sequences are MNHEY and SMNVEV (reference sequence). The CDR3 consists of 14 residues. J gave up 5 bases and V 2 bases, and 1 base lay outside the gene matches.

The chain combines TRBV2 with TRBJ1-2; possible D gene TRBD1, 5 bases. The germline V gene encodes CDR1 SNHLY and CDR2 FYNNEI. The V and J ends lost 2 bases and 3 bases respectively, with 13 bases between them. The CDR3 runs to 15 residues. The CDR3: CASSELRSGDYGYTF. In DNA form, the CDR3 reads TGTGCCAGCAGTGAATTAAGGTCGGGGGACTATGGCTACACCTTC.

This sequence joins TRBV28 and TRBJ1-1, with a weak D call TRBD1 (5 bases). With 6 bases removed from V and 1 base from J, the gap between germline ends came to 15 bases. This CDR3 region has 15 residues. Germline CDR1 is MDHEN and CDR2 is SYDVKM. The CDR3 bases are TGTGCCAGCAGGCCCCCAGGACAAGCGAACACTGAAGCTTTCTTT. This codes for CASRPPGQANTEAFF.

This clone was counted a few times. V usage is TRBV6-5 and J usage is TRBJ1-1; D uncertain. Trimming stripped 6 bases from V and 1 base from J, with 9 bases between. Per germline, CDR1 MNHEY and CDR2 SVGAGI. The length of the CDR3 is 13 residues. CDR3 amino acids: CASRGLPNTEAFF. For the CDR3, the DNA is TGTGCCAGCAGGGGTCTCCCGAACACTGAAGCTTTCTTT.

This clone was observed many times. J is TRBJ1-1 and V is TRBV10-3; D remains ambiguous. V was clipped by 4 bases and J by 4 bases, with 7 bases between them. CDR1 and CDR2 from the germline V gene are ENHRY and SYGVKD. The CDR3 contains 12 residues. The CDR3 sequence is CAISGAATEAFF. CDR3 in DNA: TGTGCCATCAGTGGAGCGGCCACTGAAGCTTTCTTT.

This sequence joins TRBV10-3 and TRBJ1-1; D gene ambiguous. CDR3 length: 12 residues. From germline, CDR1 is ENHRY and CDR2 SYGVKD. The V and J ends lost 6 bases and 5 bases respectively, with 10 bases between them. The DNA for the CDR3 is TGTGCCATCAGGGGAATCGGGACTGAAGCTTTCTTT. It yields the protein CAIRGIGTEAFF.

This sequence joins TRBV6-6 and TRBJ1-2; TRBD1 matches 7 bases. V dropped 6 bases and J dropped 3; count of bases not matched to a gene: 13. The CDR3 loop spans 16 amino acids. The germline V gene encodes CDR1 MNHNY and CDR2 SVGAGI (reference sequence). CDR3 nucleotide sequence: TGTGCCAGCAGGGGGACAGCCTGGGGTACCTACTATGGCTACACCTTC. It translates to CASRGTAWGTYYGYTF.

The chain links TRBV10-3 to TRBJ2-5; 10 nucleotides line up with TRBD2. The CDR3 is made up of 17 amino acids. V dropped 4 bases and J dropped 2; count of bases not matched to a gene: 10. Germline V CDR1 and CDR2: ENHRY, SYGVKD. The CDR3 sequence: CAISASSGRGRQETQYF. The CDR3 nucleotides read TGTGCCATCAGTGCGTCTAGCGGGAGAGGTCGACAAGAGACCCAGTACTTC.

This rearrangement joins TRBV9 to TRBJ2-1; perhaps TRBD2 as D (6 bases). V dropped 3 bases and J dropped 5 bases, with 12 bases sitting between them. The CDR3 is 14 amino acids. Looked up from germline, CDR1 is SGDLS and CDR2 is YYNGEE. The DNA of the CDR3 is TGTGCCAGCAGCGCCGGGGGAGTCGACAATGAGCAGTTCTTC. It specifies CASSAGGVDNEQFF.

The chain recombines TRBV28 with TRBJ2-1, with a weak D call TRBD2 (5 bases). V lost 4 bases, J lost 4 bases, and 20 bases lay in between. Germline CDR1 MDHEN, CDR2 SYDVKM. This CDR3 has 17 residues. CDR3 coding DNA: TGTGCCAGCAGTTCTTATGGGAGTCTATCGGATTACAATGAGCAGTTCTTC. It codes for CASSSYGSLSDYNEQFF.

The V and J genes are TRBV20-1 and TRBJ2-2; D is uncertain. With 5 bases removed from V and 7 bases from J, the gap between germline ends came to 8 bases. The germline V gene encodes CDR1 DFQATT and CDR2 SNEGSKA (reference sequence). CDR3 length equals 11 residues. The CDR3 DNA sequence: TGCAGTGCTGGAGTGGGCGGGGAGCTGTTTTTT. Translated, it gives CSAGVGGELFF.

The gene calls are TRBV28 and TRBJ2-1, with 7 bases that match TRBD2. The V segment lost 6 bases and the J segment 7 bases; nucleotides outside the gene matches: 12. This CDR3 is built from 15 residues. Germline V gene lookup returns CDR1 MDHEN and CDR2 SYDVKM. The CDR3 DNA reads TGTGCCAGCAGCCCAGGGTTGGCGGGAGTTAATGAGCAGTTCTTC. Its translation is CASSPGLAGVNEQFF.

V is TRBV10-2 and J is TRBJ2-7, with 7 bases lining up with TRBD1. Looked up from germline, CDR1 is WSHSY and CDR2 is SAAADI. The trim removed 5 bases at V and 4 bases at J, leaving 14 bases unmatched. The CDR3 spans 16 residues. CDR3 region: CASSSPSRQGRYEQYF. In DNA, the CDR3 is TGCGCCAGCAGTTCCCCCTCCAGACAGGGAAGGTACGAGCAGTACTTC.

Note on this clone: A much larger clone differs by one base, so this may be a read error. The rearrangement links TRBV11-2 to TRBJ2-7; 11 bases fit TRBD1. The germline gives CDR1 SGHAT, CDR2 FQNNGV. This CDR3 is built from 15 residues. Trimming removed 5 bases from V and 9 bases from J; junction bases left unmatched: 12. Here the CDR3 reads CASSPRGGQGDGQYF. For the CDR3, the DNA is TGTGCCAGCAGCCCTCGCGGGGGACAGGGGGACGGGCAGTACTTC.

In nucleotides, the CDR3 is TGTGCTAGTGGTGGGACAGGGGGCACAGATACGCAGTATTTT. Encoded protein: CASGGTGGTDTQYF. The rearrangement uses TRBV12-5 and TRBJ2-3, with 10 nucleotides matching TRBD1. The CDR3 is made up of 14 amino acids. J was trimmed by 1 base and V by 5 bases; bases with no gene match: 0. Germline V gene sequence: CDR1 LGHNT, CDR2 FRNRAP. The full variable domain, rest sourced from reference TRBV12-5 and TRBJ2-3, is DARVTQTPRHKVTEMGQEVTMRCQPILGHNTVFWYRQTMMQGLELLAYFRNRAPLDDSGMPKDRFSAEMPDATLATLKIQPSEPRDSAVYFCASGGTGGTDTQYFGPGTRLTVL.